The present T cell receptor beta chain was sequenced within a study of T cells in Graves' hyperthyroidism and ophthalmopathy. Trimming cost V 7 bases and J 4 bases, with 17 bases left between them. This CDR3 region has 14 residues. Germline lookup yields CDR1 MNHEY and CDR2 SVGEGT. Researchers amplified the TCR beta CDR3 regions from RNA transcripts. TCR CDR3 underwent first-round RT-PCR with the HTBI primer set. TCRdb called the multiplex PCR reads again in MiXCR, with one record for every CDR3 protein. The sample includes 550,000 to 700,000 distinct CDR3 sequences, roughly 14% of them seen just once. This clonotype was seen more than once but under ten times. Uncontrolled infection, other autoimmune disease, pregnancy or lactation disqualified patients from enrolment.

The receptor comes from a woman in her forties with Graves' ophthalmopathy. Sequenced input: blood. The chain employs TRBV6-2 or TRBV6-3 and TRBJ2-7; perhaps D is TRBD1 or TRBD2 (5 bases each). The CDR3, as DNA: TGTGCCAGCACGAGGGGCAGCTTGAGATACGAGCAGTACTTC. Translating it yields CASTRGSLRYEQYF.